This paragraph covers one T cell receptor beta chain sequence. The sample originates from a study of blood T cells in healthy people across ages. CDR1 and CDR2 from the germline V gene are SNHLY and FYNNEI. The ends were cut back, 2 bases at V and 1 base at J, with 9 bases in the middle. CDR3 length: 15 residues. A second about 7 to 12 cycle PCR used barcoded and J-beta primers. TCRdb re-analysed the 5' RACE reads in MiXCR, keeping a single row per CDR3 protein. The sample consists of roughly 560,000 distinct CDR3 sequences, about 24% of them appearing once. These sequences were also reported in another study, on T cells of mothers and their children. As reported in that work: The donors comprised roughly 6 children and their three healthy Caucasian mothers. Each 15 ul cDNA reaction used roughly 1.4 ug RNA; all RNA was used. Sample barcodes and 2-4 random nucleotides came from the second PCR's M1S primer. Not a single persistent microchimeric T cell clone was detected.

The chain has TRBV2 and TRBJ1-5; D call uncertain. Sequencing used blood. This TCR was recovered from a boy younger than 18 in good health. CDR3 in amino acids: CASSERSVSNQPQHF. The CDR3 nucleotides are TGTGCCAGCAGTGAAAGATCAGTGAGCAATCAGCCCCAGCATTTT.